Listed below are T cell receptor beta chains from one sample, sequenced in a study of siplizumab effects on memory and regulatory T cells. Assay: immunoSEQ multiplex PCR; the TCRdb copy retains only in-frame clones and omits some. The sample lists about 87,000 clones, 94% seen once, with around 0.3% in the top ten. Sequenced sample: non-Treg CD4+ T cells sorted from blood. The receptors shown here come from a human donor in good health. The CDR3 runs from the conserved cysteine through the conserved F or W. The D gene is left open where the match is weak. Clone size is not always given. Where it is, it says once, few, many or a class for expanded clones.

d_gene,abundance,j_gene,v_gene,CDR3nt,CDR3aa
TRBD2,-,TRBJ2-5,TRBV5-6,TGTGCCAGCAGCCGAACCCTTCTAGCGGGGGTCGAGACCCAGTACTTC,CASSRTLLAGVETQYF
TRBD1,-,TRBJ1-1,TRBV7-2,TGTGCCAGCAGCTTGGCAAGAGGGGGCAACACTGAAGCTTTCTTT,CASSLARGGNTEAFF
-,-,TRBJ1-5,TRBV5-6,TGTGCCAGCAGCTTGGCCGGGACACGCCAGCCCCAGCATTTT,CASSLAGTRQPQHF
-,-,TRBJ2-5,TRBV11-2,TGTGCCAGCAGCTTAGTGGGGGGACCCCTTGGGGAGACCCAGTACTTC,CASSLVGGPLGETQYF
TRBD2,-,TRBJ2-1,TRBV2,TGTGCCAGCACCTTAGCGGGAGGGTGGGATGAGCAGTTCTTC,CASTLAGGWDEQFF
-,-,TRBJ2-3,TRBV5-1,TGCGCCAGCAGCTCGGGCTTGCAGGGCACAGATACGCAGTATTTT,CASSSGLQGTDTQYF
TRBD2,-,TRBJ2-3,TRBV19,TGTGCCATTGGGACTAGCGGCACAGATACGCAGTATTTT,CAIGTSGTDTQYF
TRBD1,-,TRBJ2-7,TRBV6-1,TGTGCCAGCAGTGTCCTTCCAGCCGGGACAGCTTCCTCCTACGAGCAGTACTTC,CASSVLPAGTASSYEQYF
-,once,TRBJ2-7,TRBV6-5,TGTGCCAGCGGGAGAGTTAGCGAGCAGTACTTC,CASGRVSEQYF
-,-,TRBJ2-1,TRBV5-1,TGCGCCAGCAGCTCGCAAGGGACCGCGGATGAGGAGCAGTTCTTC,CASSSQGTADEEQFF
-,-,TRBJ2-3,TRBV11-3,TGTGCCAGCAGCTCGCGGGATGGGGCTAGCACAGATACGCAGTATTTT,CASSSRDGASTDTQYF
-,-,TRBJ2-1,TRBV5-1,TGCGCCAGCAGCTTGGGGGTCGCTAGCAGTCCTAAATTTGAGCAGTTCTTC,CASSLGVASSPKFEQFF
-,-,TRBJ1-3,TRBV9,TGTGCCAGCAGGCGAGGAAACACCATATATTTT,CASRRGNTIYF
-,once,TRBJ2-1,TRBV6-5,TGTGCCAGCAGTTACAGCTCCTACAATGAGCAGTTCTTC,CASSYSSYNEQFF
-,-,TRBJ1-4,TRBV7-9,TGTGCCAGCAGCTTAACCGGGGCCTATAATGAAAAACTGTTTTTT,CASSLTGAYNEKLFF
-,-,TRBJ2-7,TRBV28,TGTGCCAGCAGTGTAGCCTACGAGCAGTACTTC,CASSVAYEQYF
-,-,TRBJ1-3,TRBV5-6,TGTGCCAGCAGCTTCGGACATATCTCCTCTGGAAACACCATATATTTT,CASSFGHISSGNTIYF
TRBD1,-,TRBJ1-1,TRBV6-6,TGTGCCAGCAGACCTTCCAGGGGGCTGCACACTGAAGCTTTCTTT,CASRPSRGLHTEAFF
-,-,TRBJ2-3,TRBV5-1,TGCGCCAGCAGCCACGAGGACGGGGGCACAGATACGCAGTATTTT,CASSHEDGGTDTQYF
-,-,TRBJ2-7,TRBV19,TGTGCCAGTAGTATAACCGCCTCGAGGGGGACCTCCTACGAGCAGTACTTC,CASSITASRGTSYEQYF
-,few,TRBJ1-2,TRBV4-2,TGTGCCAGCAGCCCCTTCGCGGGGCGCGATGGCTACACCTTC,CASSPFAGRDGYTF
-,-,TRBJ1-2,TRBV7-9,TGTGCCAGCAGCTTAGGGGTAGCGAGAGGCTATGGCTACACCTTC,CASSLGVARGYGYTF
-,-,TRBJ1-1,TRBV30,TGTGCCTGGAGTGTCTTGAACACTGAAGCTTTCTTT,CAWSVLNTEAFF
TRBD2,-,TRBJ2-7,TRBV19,TGTGCCAGTAGTATATCTAGCGGGAATCAGAACTACGAGCAGTACTTC,CASSISSGNQNYEQYF
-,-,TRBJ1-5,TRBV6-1,TGTGCCAGCAGTGAAGCGCTTCTAGTGTCTCAGCCCCAGCATTTT,CASSEALLVSQPQHF
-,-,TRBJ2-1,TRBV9,TGTGCCAGCAGCGCAGCCCGTTTTAGTGAGCAGTTCTTC,CASSAARFSEQFF
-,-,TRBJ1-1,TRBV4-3,TGCGCCAGCAGCCAAGTTCTGGTGAACACTGAAGCTTTCTTT,CASSQVLVNTEAFF
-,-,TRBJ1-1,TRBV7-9,TGTGCCAGCAGTGTGCGGGGAAGAGCTTTCTTT,CASSVRGRAFF
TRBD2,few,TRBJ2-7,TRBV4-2,TGTGCCAGCAGCCAAGTTCGAGCGGGGGGTCACGAGCAGTACTTC,CASSQVRAGGHEQYF
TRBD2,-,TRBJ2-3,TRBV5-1,TGCGCCAGCAGCTCGGACGGTAGCGGGGGGGCCCCAGATACGCAGTATTTT,CASSSDGSGGAPDTQYF
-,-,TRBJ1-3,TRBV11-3,TGTGCCAGCAGCCTTCTACGACAGGCGAACTCTGGAAACACCATATATTTT,CASSLLRQANSGNTIYF
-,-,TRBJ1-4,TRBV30,TGTGCCTGGAGAGACCGACCAACTAATGAAAAACTGTTTTTT,CAWRDRPTNEKLFF
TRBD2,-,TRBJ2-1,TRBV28,TGTGCCAGCAGTAGCGGGAGTTTCTCCTACAATGAGCAGTTCTTC,CASSSGSFSYNEQFF
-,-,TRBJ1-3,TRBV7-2,TGTGCCAGCAGCTTAGTGGGGGGCTCTGGAAACACCATATATTTT,CASSLVGGSGNTIYF
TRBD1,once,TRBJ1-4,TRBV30,TGTGCCTGGGGAACAGGGGGAGGAGGTTATGAAAAACTGTTTTTT,CAWGTGGGGYEKLFF
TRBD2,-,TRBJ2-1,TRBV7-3,TGTGCCAGCAGCCCGAGCGGGGGGGCCTACAATGAGCAGTTCTTC,CASSPSGGAYNEQFF
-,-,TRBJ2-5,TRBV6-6,TGTGCCAGCAGTTACTCGGGCGGAAAAGGGGAGACCCAGTACTTC,CASSYSGGKGETQYF
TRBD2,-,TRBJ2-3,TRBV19,TGTGCCAGTAGTAGCGGGGGAGCCAACACAGATACGCAGTATTTT,CASSSGGANTDTQYF
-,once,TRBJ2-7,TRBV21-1,TGTGCCAGCATCCCGAGACTAGGTTCCTACGAGCAGTACTTC,CASIPRLGSYEQYF
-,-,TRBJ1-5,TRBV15,TGTGCCACCAGACAGGATATGGAGCAGCCCCAGCATTTT,CATRQDMEQPQHF
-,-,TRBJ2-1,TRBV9,TGTGCCAGCAGCCCAACTAGGGGATCTTACAATGAGCAGTTCTTC,CASSPTRGSYNEQFF
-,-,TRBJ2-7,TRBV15,TGTGCCACCAGTAGGCGGGACAAACCTTACGAGCAGTACTTC,CATSRRDKPYEQYF
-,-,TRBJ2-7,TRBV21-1,TGTGCCAGCAGCCCGCAGGGGGATTTCTACGAGCAGTACTTC,CASSPQGDFYEQYF
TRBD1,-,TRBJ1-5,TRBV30,TGTGCCTGGAGTGTCGGGCAGGGGGCGCCGGGTCAGCCCCAGCATTTT,CAWSVGQGAPGQPQHF
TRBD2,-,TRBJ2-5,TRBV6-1,TGTGCCAGCAGTGGCGGACTAGCGGGGCAAGAGACCCAGTACTTC,CASSGGLAGQETQYF
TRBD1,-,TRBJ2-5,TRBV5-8,TGTGCCACCTACCCGGGACAGGGTAGAGAGACCCAGTACTTC,CATYPGQGRETQYF
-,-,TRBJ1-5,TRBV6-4,TGTGCCAGCAGTGACTCGCGTAAGGGTTTGAGCAATCAGCCCCAGCATTTT,CASSDSRKGLSNQPQHF
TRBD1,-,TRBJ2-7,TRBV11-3,TGTGCCAGCGGAGCGGACAGGGGTATCCACGAGCAGTACTTC,CASGADRGIHEQYF
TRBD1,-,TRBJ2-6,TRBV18,TGTGCCAGCTCATCCCGGGACAGGGGTAGGGCCAACGTCCTGACTTTC,CASSSRDRGRANVLTF
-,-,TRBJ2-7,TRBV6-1,TGTGCCAGCAGTGAACTGCGTGTTACGAGCTTTCAGTACTTC,CASSELRVTSFQYF
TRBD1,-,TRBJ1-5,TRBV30,TGTGCCTGGAGTGACAGGGGGCTTCAGCCCCAGCATTTT,CAWSDRGLQPQHF